The 27 T cell receptor beta chains below were found in one sample sequenced in a study of control samples from healthy donors and cancer patients. Sequencing was performed with immunoSEQ multiplex PCR; in TCRdb, only in-frame clones are kept and a portion is missing. This table has about 110,000 clones, 80% to 90% appearing once. The sequenced sample consisted of blood. The receptors stem from a woman in her fifties or sixties in good health.

This clone was seen just once. The gene calls are TRBV24-1 and TRBJ2-1, with 7 bases fitting TRBD2. CDR3 length equals 16 residues. Per the germline V gene, CDR1 is KGHDR and CDR2 is SFDVKD. With V trimmed by 3 bases and J by 10 bases, 14 bases remained unmatched. The CDR3 here is CATSDVGLAARKEQFF. Written as DNA, the CDR3 is TGTGCCACCAGTGATGTGGGGCTAGCGGCCAGGAAGGAGCAGTTCTTC.

The chain employs TRBV28 and TRBJ1-1; D unresolved. Trimming took 6 bases from V and 1 from J, leaving 9 bases between them. CDR3 size: 13 residues. From germline, CDR1 is MDHEN and CDR2 SYDVKM. The CDR3 spells CASRMTRNTEAFF. Written as DNA, the CDR3 is TGTGCCAGCAGAATGACCCGGAACACTGAAGCTTTCTTT.

CDR3 nucleotide sequence: TGTGCCAGCACCGACGGGTGGGGGGATACGCAGTATTTT. It specifies CASTDGWGDTQYF. The genes are TRBV6-6 and TRBJ2-3, with D perhaps being TRBD1 or TRBD2 (5 bases each). Per germline, CDR1 MNHNY and CDR2 SVGAGI (reference sequence). The CDR3 spans 13 residues. V gave up 7 bases and J gave up 6 bases, with 14 bases separating them.

The V and J genes are TRBV7-2 and TRBJ2-5; 8 nucleotides align to TRBD2. Germline V gives CDR1 SGHTA, CDR2 FQGNSA. The length of the CDR3 is 17 residues. After removal of 5 bases from V and 2 bases from J, the junction contained 13 bases not matched to a gene. The CDR3 bases are TGTGCCAGCAGCAGACCTACTAGCGGTGCGGGACAAGAGACCCAGTACTTC. Translation: CASSRPTSGAGQETQYF.

The chain employs TRBV25-1 and TRBJ2-1; the match to TRBD2 covers 9 bases. V shed 5 bases, J shed 4 bases, and the junction held 6 bases outside the gene matches. The CDR3 is made up of 15 amino acids. Germline CDR1 and CDR2: MGHDK and SYGVNS. This CDR3 is CASSPLAGAYNEQFF. The CDR3, as DNA: TGTGCCAGCAGTCCATTAGCGGGAGCATACAATGAGCAGTTCTTC. The variable domain in full, completed from reference TRBV25-1 and TRBJ2-1, reads EADIYQTPRYLVIGTGKKITLECSQTMGHDKMYWYQQDPGMELHLIHYSYGVNSTEKGDLSSESTVSRIRTEHFPLTLESARPSHTSQYLCASSPLAGAYNEQFFGPGTRLTVL.

The chain uses TRBV19 and TRBJ1-4; 8 positions agree with TRBD1. The V gene end was trimmed by 7 bases and the J gene end by 8 bases; junction bases not matched to a gene: 9. Germline CDR1 reads LNHDA; CDR2 reads SQIVND (reference sequence). This CDR3 comprises 14 residues. The CDR3, as DNA: TGTGCCAGTAATGACAGGGGAGGAGAGGAAAAACTGTTTTTT. It translates to CASNDRGGEEKLFF.

V is TRBV19 and J is TRBJ2-1; D is unclear. This CDR3 is built from 15 residues. V lost 1 base and J lost 0, with 7 bases in between. Germline CDR1 and CDR2: LNHDA and SQIVND (reference sequence). CDR3 nucleotides: TGTGCCAGTAGTATAGTAAAGAACTCCTACAATGAGCAGTTCTTC. It codes for CASSIVKNSYNEQFF. Using reference TRBV19 and TRBJ2-1 for the parts outside the CDR3, the full variable domain is DGGITQSPKYLFRKEGQNVTLSCEQNLNHDAMYWYRQDPGQGLRLIYYSQIVNDFQKGDIAEGYSVSREKKESFPLTVTSAQKNPTAFYLCASSIVKNSYNEQFFGPGTRLTVL.

This sequence joins TRBV19 and TRBJ1-5; D remains unclear. V was pared by 2 bases and J by 5 bases, with 7 bases between. Germline V gene data show CDR1 as LNHDA and CDR2 as SQIVND (reference sequence). This CDR3 contains 13 residues. Written as DNA, the CDR3 is TGTGCCAGTAGTATATCGGTTTATCAGCCCCAGCATTTT. Translation gives CASSISVYQPQHF.

The chain uses TRBV30 and TRBJ2-5; 8 bases are a match to TRBD1. CDR1 is GTSNPN and CDR2 is SVGIG in the germline V gene (reference sequence). The CDR3 length is 13 residues. Trimming removed 5 bases from V and 5 bases from J; junction bases left unmatched: 7. The CDR3 coding sequence is TGTGCCTGGGTTAGACAGGGGAGCGAGACCCAGTACTTC. Residues: CAWVRQGSETQYF.

The chain links TRBV7-3 to TRBJ2-2; unclear D gene. Germline values: CDR1 SGHTA, CDR2 FQGTGA. Trimming stripped 4 bases from V and 2 bases from J, with 8 bases between. There are 14 residues in the CDR3. This CDR3 is CASSSPSNTGELFF. The CDR3 coding sequence is TGTGCCAGCAGCTCACCTTCTAACACCGGGGAGCTGTTTTTT.

The chain employs TRBV6-5 and TRBJ2-1; 12 nucleotides align to TRBD2. Germline lookup yields CDR1 MNHEY and CDR2 SVGAGI. The length of the CDR3 is 16 residues. V lost 0 bases, J lost 7 bases, and 4 bases stayed unmatched. CDR3 in DNA: TGTGCCAGCAGTTACTCGCCGACTAGCGGGAGTAATGAGCAGTTCTTC. Its protein is CASSYSPTSGSNEQFF.

This rearrangement joins TRBV5-4 to TRBJ2-3, with D uncertain. The germline CDR1 and CDR2 sequences are SGHNT and YYREEE (reference sequence). The CDR3 totals 14 residues. Between the trimmed V and J ends, which lost 2 bases and 2 bases, there was a span of 9 bases. The DNA for the CDR3 is TGTGCCAGCAGCTTCGAACACCTCACAGATACGCAGTATTTT. Translated: CASSFEHLTDTQYF.

The chain carries TRBV30 and TRBJ1-1; D is undetermined. V lost 0 bases and J lost 4, with 9 bases in between. Germline loops: CDR1 GTSNPN, CDR2 SVGIG (reference sequence). The CDR3 is 13 amino acids. CDR3 protein: CAWSVRPGTEAFF. CDR3 sequence (DNA): TGTGCCTGGAGTGTACGCCCAGGCACTGAAGCTTTCTTT.

V is TRBV7-7 and J is TRBJ2-5; D gene ambiguous. Germline V gene lookup returns CDR1 SSHAT and CDR2 FNYEAQ (reference sequence). The CDR3 runs to 13 residues. V lost 1 base, J lost 4 bases, and 7 bases lay in between. Written as DNA, the CDR3 is TGTGCCAGCAGCTTAGAAGTGAGAGAGACCCAGTACTTC. Residues: CASSLEVRETQYF.

The V gene is TRBV11-2, the J gene TRBJ2-2; D is perhaps TRBD1 or TRBD2 (6 bases each). The CDR3 is 14 residues long. V was pared by 7 bases and J by 0 bases, with 9 bases between. Germline V gene data show CDR1 as SGHAT and CDR2 as FQNNGV. Written as DNA, the CDR3 is TGTGCCAGCAAGAGGGGGGCGAACACCGGGGAGCTGTTTTTT. This gives the protein CASKRGANTGELFF.

This sequence joins TRBV7-2 and TRBJ1-2; D might be TRBD1 (5 bases). The V and J ends lost 2 bases and 5 bases respectively, with 12 bases between them. The CDR3 is 14 amino acids. Germline CDR1 SGHTA, CDR2 FQGNSA. CDR3 nucleotides: TGTGCCAGCAGCTTAAGTAAAGGGGCTTATGGCTACACCTTC. As protein: CASSLSKGAYGYTF.

The gene calls are TRBV19 and TRBJ2-7, with a tentative D call TRBD1 (7 bases). Germline V gene data show CDR1 as LNHDA and CDR2 as SQIVND (reference sequence). Trimming pared 4 bases from V and 3 bases from J, leaving 16 bases between. The CDR3 runs 15 residues. CDR3: CASSTEGAKIYEQYF. In nucleotides, the CDR3 is TGTGCCAGTAGTACGGAGGGGGCCAAGATCTACGAGCAGTACTTC.

The gene calls are TRBV7-3 and TRBJ2-1; D is perhaps TRBD2 (6 bases). Germline CDR1 SGHTA, CDR2 FQGTGA. Trimming removed 5 bases from V and 5 bases from J, with 10 bases in between. The CDR3 consists of 13 residues. This chain's CDR3 is CASSPSGDNEQFF. The CDR3 coding sequence is TGTGCCAGCAGCCCGTCGGGGGACAATGAGCAGTTCTTC.

This chain connects TRBV28 to TRBJ2-7; D perhaps matches TRBD2 (6 bases). V lost 3 bases to trimming and J lost 4 bases, with 10 bases between them. The length of the CDR3 is 13 residues. Germline CDR1 MDHEN, CDR2 SYDVKM. This chain's CDR3 is CASSFRGLYEQYV. CDR3 coding DNA: TGTGCCAGCAGTTTTCGGGGACTTTACGAGCAGTACGTC.

The V call is TRBV5-8, the J call TRBJ1-3; D is perhaps TRBD1 (5 bases). The V and J ends lost 5 bases and 0 bases respectively, with 15 bases between them. CDR1 and CDR2 from the germline V gene are SGHTS and YDEGEE. CDR3 length: 16 amino acids. The chain's CDR3 is CASRHEPGLSGNTIYF. The CDR3 bases are TGTGCCAGCAGGCATGAGCCGGGACTCTCTGGAAACACCATATATTTT.

This chain joins TRBV15 and TRBJ1-5; D is unclear. Trimming removed 0 bases at V and 4 bases at J, with 16 bases between. Per germline, CDR1 LNHNV and CDR2 YYDKDF (reference sequence). This CDR3 has 17 amino acids. The CDR3 is CATSRDGEGVVNQPQHF. The CDR3 DNA reads TGTGCCACCAGCAGAGATGGGGAGGGTGTAGTTAATCAGCCCCAGCATTTT.

The chain combines TRBV5-1 with TRBJ1-3, with D hard to call. From germline, CDR1 is SGHRS and CDR2 YFSETQ. Deletions cut 4 bases from V and 0 bases from J, with 17 bases between. The CDR3 runs 17 residues. CDR3 DNA sequence: TGCGCCAGCAGCCAAGGTAAAGGCTTTTACTCTGGAAACACCATATATTTT. Amino acid sequence: CASSQGKGFYSGNTIYF.

This clone showed up just once. V is TRBV6-6 and J is TRBJ1-1, with D possibly TRBD1 on 6 matching bases. CDR3 size: 13 residues. Germline assignment: CDR1 MNHNY and CDR2 SVGAGI (reference sequence). V shed 5 bases and J shed 3 bases, with 10 bases lying between them. CDR3 residues: CASSANRDTEAFF. CDR3 sequence (DNA): TGTGCCAGCAGTGCTAACAGGGACACTGAAGCTTTCTTT.

This chain joins TRBV29-1 and TRBJ2-2; 7 nucleotides line up with TRBD1. The CDR3 loop spans 14 amino acids. CDR1 and CDR2 from the germline V gene are SQVTM and ANQGSEA. The V gene end was trimmed by 2 bases and the J gene end by 7 bases; junction bases not matched to a gene: 7. The chain's CDR3 is CSVERQGEIGELFF. CDR3 in DNA: TGCAGCGTTGAAAGGCAGGGGGAGATCGGGGAGCTGTTTTTT.

CDR3 nucleotide sequence: TGTGCCACCAGCAGAGGAGGGACAGCTGGAAACACCATATATTTT. Protein product: CATSRGGTAGNTIYF. The chain uses TRBV15 and TRBJ1-3, with 7 bases identical to TRBD1. Germline CDR1 LNHNV, CDR2 YYDKDF (reference sequence). The trim removed 1 base at V and 2 bases at J, leaving 2 bases unmatched. The CDR3 covers 15 residues.

J is TRBJ2-2 and V is TRBV5-6; D call uncertain. This CDR3 has 15 amino acids. Germline V CDR1 and CDR2: SGHDT, YYEEEE. The V gene lost 1 base and the J gene lost 4 bases, with 11 bases spanning the gap. In DNA form, the CDR3 reads TGTGCCAGCAGCTTGATGGGCGATCCCACCGGGGAGCTGTTTTTT. Protein sequence: CASSLMGDPTGELFF.

V usage is TRBV6-5 and J usage is TRBJ1-6; 7 bases match TRBD1. The CDR3 is made up of 13 amino acids. CDR1 and CDR2 (germline): MNHEY, SVGAGI. V gave up 4 bases and J gave up 13 bases; unmatched junction bases: 7. DNA of the CDR3: TGTGCCAGCAGTTTCGAGGGGGCGTCCCCCCTCCACTTT. Translation gives CASSFEGASPLHF.